This TCR beta chain was identified during a study of vaccination effects on CD4 cells after COVID-19. About the research overall: Two-dose BNT162b2 or mRNA-1273 vaccination was given to participants. The study, taken as a whole, reports: Marked clonal contraction was seen late after vaccination (in both infection- and vaccine-induced clones).

Profiled with immunoSEQ multiplex PCR; TCRdb holds only in-frame clones, not every one. The repertoire holds around 19,000 clones, with roughly 80% as singletons. Remarks on this clone: Antigen: not known.

The CDR3 has 12 amino acids. Trimming removed 5 bases from V and 3 bases from J, with 8 bases in between. Per germline, CDR1 LNHNV and CDR2 YYDKDF (reference sequence). Prior to sequencing, the ViraFEST assay stimulated PBMC with viral peptide pools, which expanded the antigen-specific CD4+ T cells. At the end of roughly ten days of culture, CD4+ T cells were isolated. The person's infection with SARS-CoV-2, confirmed by PCR, took place between March and December 2020. Wells containing two million PBMC each were cultured with 10 IU/ml IL-2 and about 9.7 ug/ml peptides. In the cultures, half the medium was exchanged for IL-2 medium on days 3 and 7.

The clonotype was recovered from a human donor who had a prior SARS-CoV-2 infection. The chain employs TRBV15 and TRBJ2-7; D might be TRBD2 (5 bases). Specimen: CD4+ T cells from PBMCs cultured with a peptide pool, collected before COVID-19 vaccination. The CDR3 region is CATSRGYYEQYF. The DNA for the CDR3 is TGTGCCACCAGCCGGGGATACTACGAGCAGTACTTC.